This record covers a single TCR beta chain. Its antigen is still unknown. The data derive from a study of post-analysis software for immune sequencing data. Study information: The courses of disease that were included comprised relapsing-remitting, secondary progressive and progressive-relapsing multiple sclerosis. Study-wide points: Controls showed significantly higher normalized Chao1 diversity than did multiple sclerosis patients.

TCR beta libraries were prepared from cDNA with unique molecular identifiers. Hundreds of thousands of cDNA molecules came from 1 to 10 million T cells. TCRdb reprocessed the PCR reads via MiXCR and lists one record per CDR3 protein. The repertoire consists of hundreds of thousands of distinct CDR3 sequences, with 25% to 30% occurring once and the leading ten covering roughly 0.53%. Material for sequencing was blood. This TCR derives from a girl aged 10-17 years with multiple sclerosis.

The CDR3 loop is CASSPPDPVGETQYF. The DNA of the CDR3 is TGTGCCAGCTCACCACCGGACCCCGTGGGCGAGACCCAGTACTTC. The chain joins TRBV18 to TRBJ2-5; D remains unclear. The V end was cut by 0 bases, the J end by 5 bases, with 13 bases between. The CDR3 is 15 residues long. Germline V gives CDR1 KGHSH, CDR2 LQKENI.